The 27 T cell receptor beta chains reported below all come from one sample, sequenced in a study of spatial heterogeneity in lung cancer. Findings and limits, study-wide: Within tumors, counts of expanded alpha and beta TCRs tracked tumor mutation counts.

The antigens for these receptors are not known. Time point specified: sample taken at primary tumor resection. TCRdb ran MiXCR on the 5' RACE reads and lists one entry per CDR3 protein. The sample yields several thousand distinct CDR3 sequences, under 7% seen once. The sample was lung tumor tissue, taken at surgery. These receptors came from a male donor with early-stage non-small cell lung cancer.

The sample holds a few counts of this clonotype. The rearrangement uses TRBV11-2 and TRBJ2-1; 8 bases align to TRBD2. This CDR3 has 18 amino acids. Looked up from germline, CDR1 is SGHAT and CDR2 is FQNNGV. Trimming removed 1 base from V and 0 bases from J; junction bases left unmatched: 8. The CDR3 spells CASSLVPSGPNSYNEQFF. The CDR3 DNA reads as TGTGCCAGCAGCTTAGTCCCTAGCGGGCCCAACTCCTACAATGAGCAGTTCTTC.

This clonotype has at least ten counts. The J gene is TRBJ2-2, the V gene TRBV24-1; TRBD1 aligns across 10 bases. This CDR3 has 15 amino acids. The germline CDR1 and CDR2 sequences are KGHDR and SFDVKD. Unmatched junction bases numbered 1, after V lost 7 bases and J lost 0 bases. The CDR3 region has the DNA TGTGCCACCAGGGGGACAGGGGCGAACACCGGGGAGCTGTTTTTT. Its protein product is CATRGTGANTGELFF.

This clonotype is medium-sized within its sample. The V call is TRBV28, the J call TRBJ2-2; D uncertain. Germline CDR1 MDHEN, CDR2 SYDVKM. The CDR3 contains 15 residues. Trimming stripped 3 bases from V and 0 bases from J, with 8 bases between. This CDR3 is CASSFGGANTGELFF. The CDR3 nucleotides are TGTGCCAGCAGTTTCGGCGGTGCGAACACCGGGGAGCTGTTTTTT.

This clonotype is termed medium-sized. The chain recombines TRBV6-2 or TRBV6-3 with TRBJ1-1; D is unresolved. V was cut by 2 bases and J by 0 bases, with 13 bases left in between. The CDR3 is made up of 16 amino acids. Germline CDR1 is MNHEY and CDR2 is SVGEGT. CDR3 sequence reads: CASSYPLLGMNTEAFF. In DNA, the CDR3 is TGTGCCAGCAGTTACCCCCTTTTGGGAATGAACACTGAAGCTTTCTTT.

This clonotype came up many times. This chain joins TRBV12-3 or TRBV12-4 and TRBJ2-1, with D hard to call. CDR3 size: 13 residues. V lost 7 bases and J 4 bases, leaving 11 bases between the germline ends. Here the CDR3 DNA reads TGTGCCAGCAATCTTGGGGTTTACAATGAGCAGTTCTTC. Amino acids: CASNLGVYNEQFF.

This clonotype is medium-sized (0.01 to 0.1%) within its sample. V usage is TRBV20-1 and J usage is TRBJ1-1; no clear D. The CDR3 covers 13 residues. Trimming took 3 bases from V and 3 from J, leaving 11 bases between them. The germline gives CDR1 DFQATT, CDR2 SNEGSKA (reference sequence). The CDR3 spells CSASGVLHTEAFF. The DNA of the CDR3 is TGCAGTGCTAGCGGCGTCCTACACACTGAAGCTTTCTTT.

The V and J genes are TRBV19 and TRBJ2-2; D unclear. Germline lookup yields CDR1 LNHDA and CDR2 SQIVND (reference sequence). The V end was cut by 7 bases, the J end by 6 bases, with 15 bases between. The CDR3 loop spans 14 amino acids. Here the CDR3 reads CASTPSKRAGELFF. CDR3 DNA sequence: TGTGCCAGTACCCCCTCGAAACGGGCCGGGGAGCTGTTTTTT.

The V and J genes are TRBV10-3 and TRBJ2-7; 9 bases match TRBD1. Germline assignment: CDR1 ENHRY and CDR2 SYGVKD. CDR3 length: 14 amino acids. With V trimmed by 2 bases and J by 5 bases, 4 bases remained unmatched. CDR3 in amino acids: CAISERGTGNEQYF. The DNA for the CDR3 is TGTGCCATCAGTGAGAGGGGGACAGGGAACGAGCAGTACTTC.

This clonotype is large. The chain carries TRBV10-2 and TRBJ1-6; 8 nucleotides align to TRBD1. The CDR3 covers 14 residues. V dropped 8 bases and J dropped 9; count of bases not matched to a gene: 9. CDR1 and CDR2 (germline): WSHSY, SAAADI. CDR3 residues: CASGGGDRFSPLHF. CDR3 DNA: TGCGCCAGCGGGGGGGGGGACAGGTTTTCACCCCTCCACTTT.

This clonotype was counted at least ten times. One end of the junction is discordant with germline, which a read error may explain. This sequence joins TRBV15 and TRBJ1-4; 8 nucleotides line up with TRBD1. Germline V lookup: CDR1 LNHNV, CDR2 YYDKDF (reference sequence). CDR3 length: 16 amino acids. This CDR3 is CATSRDGTGPKEKLFF. The CDR3 nucleotides read TGTGCCACCAGCAGGGACGGGACAGGCCCTAAGGAAAAACTGTTTTTT.

This clonotype was seen at least ten times. The chain combines TRBV12-3 or TRBV12-4 with TRBJ1-6; D is perhaps TRBD1 (5 bases). The CDR3 runs to 15 residues. V lost 3 bases and J lost 12, with 18 bases in between. CDR3 coding DNA: TGTGCCAGCAGTTTGGGGCGAGCCTCGAAGGAACCCCTCCACTTT. It specifies CASSLGRASKEPLHF.

This clonotype was counted a few times. The chain carries TRBV14 and TRBJ2-7, with D possibly TRBD1 on 6 matching bases. The V gene lost 4 bases and the J gene lost 4 bases, with 14 bases spanning the gap. There are 14 residues in the CDR3. Germline V gives CDR1 SGHDN, CDR2 FVKESK. This CDR3 reads CASSPPGQPYEQYF. The CDR3 DNA reads TGTGCCAGCAGCCCCCCCGGACAGCCATACGAGCAGTACTTC.

The table lists this clonotype with many counts. The rearrangement links TRBV30 to TRBJ2-2, with D possibly being TRBD1 (5 bases). There are 13 residues in the CDR3. CDR1 GTSNPN and CDR2 SVGIG come from the germline V gene (reference sequence). The V end lost 5 bases, the J end lost 5 bases, and 12 bases lay between the germline ends. CDR3 residues: CAWPQGETGELFF. The CDR3 DNA follows: TGTGCCTGGCCGCAAGGGGAAACCGGGGAGCTGTTTTTT.

By share of the sample, this clonotype is medium-sized. The V and J genes are TRBV11-2 and TRBJ1-1; no clear D gene. With 5 bases removed from V and 1 base from J, the gap between germline ends came to 11 bases. Germline loops: CDR1 SGHAT, CDR2 FQNNGV. CDR3 size: 14 residues. CDR3: CASSAQPRNTEAFF. CDR3 in DNA: TGTGCCAGCAGCGCCCAGCCTCGGAACACTGAAGCTTTCTTT.

This clonotype was observed many times. The chain recombines TRBV7-6 with TRBJ2-1, with 7 bases fitting TRBD2. The CDR3 totals 15 residues. Losses at the gene ends were 1 base for V and 5 bases for J; bases not matched to a gene: 5. From germline, CDR1 is SGHVS and CDR2 FNYEAQ. CDR3 in amino acids: CASSLGGGGDNEQFF. The DNA of the CDR3 is TGTGCCAGCAGCTTAGGAGGTGGGGGGGACAATGAGCAGTTCTTC.

The chain recombines TRBV12-3 or TRBV12-4 with TRBJ2-5; no definite D call. Trimming left V 3 bases short and J 0 bases short, with 5 bases between. This CDR3 comprises 13 residues. CDR3 amino acids: CASSFGNQETQYF. CDR3 nucleotides: TGTGCCAGCAGTTTCGGTAACCAAGAGACCCAGTACTTC.

The chain is built from TRBV18 and TRBJ2-3, with TRBD1 matching over 10 bases. CDR3 length: 15 amino acids. CDR1 is KGHSH and CDR2 is LQKENI in the germline V gene. V lost 3 bases and J lost 3; bases outside the gene matches: 3. This CDR3 reads CASSPDRGVTDTQYF. CDR3 sequence (DNA): TGTGCCAGCTCACCGGACAGGGGGGTAACAGATACGCAGTATTTT.

The rearrangement links TRBV3-1 to TRBJ2-1, with D hard to call. Germline V CDR1 and CDR2: LGHDT, YNNKEL (reference sequence). V lost 1 base, J lost 5 bases, and 6 bases lay in between. This CDR3 has 13 residues. CDR3 coding DNA: TGTGCCAGCAGCCAAGGGGCGGACAATGAGCAGTTCTTC. Its translation is CASSQGADNEQFF.

In its sample, this clonotype is medium-sized. The rearrangement links TRBV6-5 to TRBJ1-3; D is unclear. CDR1 MNHEY and CDR2 SVGAGI come from the germline V gene. V was cut by 5 bases and J by 5 bases, with 10 bases left in between. This CDR3 is 13 amino acids long. This CDR3 is CASSPAGRNTIYF. The DNA of the CDR3 is TGTGCCAGCAGTCCGGCCGGCCGAAACACCATATATTTT.

The rearrangement links TRBV29-1 to TRBJ1-5; possibly TRBD1 for D (6 bases). The CDR3 runs 13 residues. V was trimmed by 4 bases and J by 5 bases, leaving 12 bases between them. Per germline, CDR1 SQVTM and CDR2 ANQGSEA. The CDR3 region is CSVGREGDQPQHF. In DNA form, the CDR3 reads TGCAGCGTTGGCAGGGAGGGGGATCAGCCCCAGCATTTT.

This clonotype was seen at least ten times. This chain connects TRBV13 to TRBJ2-5; the D gene is possibly TRBD2 (5 bases). The germline V gene encodes CDR1 PRHDT and CDR2 FYEKMQ (reference sequence). This CDR3 region has 13 residues. Trimming removed 3 bases from V and 5 bases from J, with 10 bases in between. DNA of the CDR3: TGTGCCAGCAGCTTGGCAGGCGGGGAGACCCAGTACTTC. It translates to CASSLAGGETQYF.

By share, this clonotype ranks as medium-sized. The rearrangement joins TRBV7-2 to TRBJ2-1, with TRBD2 matching 9 bases. Losses at the gene ends were 1 base for V and 10 bases for J; bases not matched to a gene: 2. The CDR3 has 13 residues. Germline assignment: CDR1 SGHTA and CDR2 FQGNSA. In DNA form, the CDR3 reads TGTGCCAGCAGCTTAGATAGCGGGAGCGAGCAGTTCTTC. Its protein is CASSLDSGSEQFF. Drawing the rest from reference TRBV7-2 and TRBJ2-1, the complete variable domain is GAGVSQSPSNKVTEKGKDVELRCDPISGHTALYWYRQSLGQGLEFLIYFQGNSAPDKSGLPSDRFSAERTGGSVSTLTIQRTQQEDSAVYLCASSLDSGSEQFFGPGTRLTVL.

This clonotype was counted at least ten times. This sequence joins TRBV6-2 or TRBV6-3 and TRBJ2-5; TRBD1 is a possible D gene (5 bases). V lost 8 bases and J lost 0, with 10 bases in between. The CDR3 loop spans 13 amino acids. The germline CDR1 and CDR2 sequences are MNHEY and SVGEGT. CDR3 sequence reads: CASRKGNQETQYF. The CDR3 bases are TGTGCCAGCCGCAAGGGGAACCAAGAGACCCAGTACTTC.

The chain carries TRBV4-1 and TRBJ1-5, with D perhaps matching TRBD1 (5 bases). Between the trimmed V and J ends, which lost 4 bases and 1 base, there was a span of 8 bases. Per the germline V gene, CDR1 is MGHRA and CDR2 is YSYEKL. The CDR3 runs 14 residues. The CDR3 DNA follows: TGCGCCAGCAGCCCCTGGGACAGCAATCAGCCCCAGCATTTT. Its translation is CASSPWDSNQPQHF.

This clonotype was observed many times. V gene TRBV5-4 combines with J gene TRBJ2-7; 7 nucleotides agree with TRBD1. The CDR3 is 14 residues long. J lost 5 bases, V lost 3 bases, and 8 bases had no gene match. Germline-derived CDR1 and CDR2 are SGHNT and YYREEE (reference sequence). The CDR3 loop is CASSYRDSADEQYF. The DNA for the CDR3 is TGTGCCAGCAGCTACCGGGACAGTGCTGACGAGCAGTACTTC.

The chain combines TRBV19 with TRBJ1-1; 9 nucleotides match TRBD1. The CDR3 sequence is 14 residues long. The germline V gene has CDR1 LNHDA and CDR2 SQIVND (reference sequence). The ends lost 3 bases at V and 5 bases at J; junction bases unmatched: 4. The DNA for the CDR3 is TGTGCCAGTAGTATTACAGGGGGCGAGACTGAAGCTTTCTTT. Protein sequence: CASSITGGETEAFF.

In its sample, this clonotype is medium-sized. The rearrangement joins TRBV4-1 to TRBJ1-1, with unresolved D. CDR1 is MGHRA, CDR2 YSYEKL, per germline. Trimming stripped 0 bases from V and 1 base from J, with 3 bases between. CDR3 length: 13 residues. This CDR3 reads CASSQEENTEAFF. For the CDR3, the DNA is TGCGCCAGCAGCCAAGAGGAGAACACTGAAGCTTTCTTT.